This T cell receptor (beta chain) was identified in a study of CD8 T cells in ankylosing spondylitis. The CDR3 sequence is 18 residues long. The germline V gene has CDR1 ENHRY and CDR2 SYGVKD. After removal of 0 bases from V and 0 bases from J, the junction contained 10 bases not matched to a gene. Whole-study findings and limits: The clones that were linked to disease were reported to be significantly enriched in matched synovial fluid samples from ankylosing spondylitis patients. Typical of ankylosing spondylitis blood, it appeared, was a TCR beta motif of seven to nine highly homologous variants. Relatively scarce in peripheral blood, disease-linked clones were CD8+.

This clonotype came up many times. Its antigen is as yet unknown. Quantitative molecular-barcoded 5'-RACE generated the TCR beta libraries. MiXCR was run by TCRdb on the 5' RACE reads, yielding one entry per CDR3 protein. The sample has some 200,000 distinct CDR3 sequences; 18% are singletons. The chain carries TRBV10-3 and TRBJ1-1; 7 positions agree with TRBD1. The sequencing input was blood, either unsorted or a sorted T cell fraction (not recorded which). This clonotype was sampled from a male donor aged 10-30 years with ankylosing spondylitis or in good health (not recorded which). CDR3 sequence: CAISESGGQYPLNTEAFF. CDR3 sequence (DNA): TGTGCCATCAGTGAGTCGGGGGGACAGTACCCTCTGAACACTGAAGCTTTCTTT.